Sequencing of this T cell receptor beta chain was carried out in a study of cytomegalovirus exposure and HLA in healthy donors. Background on the study: Around 79 million unique TCRs, all from HLA-typed donors, were included in an early release of the data.

Germline V lookup: CDR1 MDHEN, CDR2 SYDVKM. The CDR3 spans 14 residues. V trimming: 3 bases; J trimming: 8 bases; junction bases outside the gene matches: 3. The PCR had 60 Vbeta and 13 Jbeta primers. This table comes from immunoSEQ multiplex PCR, and its TCRdb copy is limited to in-frame clones, with some not included. In the table there are some 160,000 clones, roughly 77% of which are singletons. Study outcomes and limitations: TCR beta chain V- and J-gene trimming was linked, in a later analysis, to a missense variant in DCLRE1C. Researchers catalogued 164 TCR beta chains as cytomegalovirus-associated. TCR beta sequences reportedly predicted the HLA-A and HLA-B alleles of most subjects accurately.

Comment on this clone: Its target is not known.

The chain employs TRBV28 and TRBJ1-4; TRBD1 matches 10 bases. The TCR sequence derives from a man in his forties or fifties in good health and CMV-seropositive. The specimen was PBMCs. CDR3 DNA: TGTGCCAGCAGTTTGACAGGGGGCGACGAAAAACTGTTTTTT. It is translated as CASSLTGGDEKLFF. Full variable domain (remainder filled in from reference TRBV28 and TRBJ1-4): DVKVTQSSRYLVKRTGEKVFLECVQDMDHENMFWYRQDPGLGLRLIYFSYDVKMKEKGDIPEGYSVSREKKERFSLILESASTNQTSMYLCASSLTGGDEKLFFGSGTQLSVL.